The subject of this entry is one T cell receptor beta chain. Its target is not known. Version v3.0 of the immunoSEQ assay ran at survey level. The repertoire was sequenced with immunoSEQ multiplex PCR; TCRdb's copy has only in-frame clones and lacks some. The table lists roughly 28,000 clones, roughly 90% of them singletons, with roughly 4% in the top ten. This entry comes from a study of long-term antiretroviral therapy in people with HIV. Trimming stripped 0 bases from V and 1 base from J, with 10 bases between. Germline V gene data show CDR1 as SGHRS and CDR2 as YFSETQ. This CDR3 is built from 16 residues. Specimens held roughly 0.9-10 million cryopreserved PBMC prior to DNA extraction. Study-wide results and limits: The clones with expansion before ART were dominant in the repertoire at all time points.

The material sequenced was unsorted PBMCs, taken 1.8 years after starting antiretroviral therapy. This chain connects TRBV5-1 to TRBJ1-4; unclear D gene. This sequence was found in a woman younger than 35 with HIV. CDR3 sequence: CASSLAGGRTNEKLFF. In nucleotides, the CDR3 is TGCGCCAGCAGCTTGGCCGGAGGGAGAACTAATGAAAAACTGTTTTTT.